The 13 T cell receptor beta chains presented below share a single source sample, sequenced in a study of immune evolution from preneoplasia to lung adenocarcinoma. Clones were read by immunoSEQ multiplex PCR, and TCRdb kept only the in-frame ones, dropping some. Among more than 4,000 clones listed, under 85% were seen once. Sequenced sample: FFPE adjacent normal lung tissue. These receptors were collected from a person between 60 and 80 years old with lung adenocarcinoma.

The chain couples TRBV5-4 to TRBJ2-3, with a tentative D call TRBD1 (7 bases). Per germline, CDR1 SGHNT and CDR2 YYREEE (reference sequence). V was clipped by 4 bases and J by 6 bases, with 18 bases between them. The CDR3 is 15 residues long. The CDR3 reads CASSPVGGGIDTQYF. DNA of the CDR3: TGTGCCAGCAGCCCCGTTGGAGGGGGCATTGATACGCAGTATTTT.

J is TRBJ2-7 and V is TRBV5-6; D gene ambiguous. This CDR3 is built from 13 residues. V was cut by 4 bases and J by 6 bases, with 14 bases left in between. Germline CDR1 and CDR2: SGHDT and YYEEEE. CDR3 sequence: CASSPPAVPEQYF. As DNA, the CDR3 is TGTGCCAGCAGCCCGCCGGCCGTCCCCGAGCAGTACTTC.

This clone was detected only once. V and J are TRBV5-1 and TRBJ1-5, with TRBD1 matching 11 bases. The germline V gene has CDR1 SGHRS and CDR2 YFSETQ. The V gene end was trimmed by 0 bases and the J gene end by 3 bases; junction bases not matched to a gene: 2. This CDR3 is built from 16 residues. CDR3 coding DNA: TGCGCCAGCAGCTTGGGGACAGGGGGCAACAATCAGCCCCAGCATTTT. Residues: CASSLGTGGNNQPQHF. Supplemented by reference TRBV5-1 and TRBJ1-5, the full variable domain reads KAGVTQTPRYLIKTRGQQVTLSCSPISGHRSVSWYQQTPGQGLQFLFEYFSETQRNKGNFPGRFSGRQFSNSRSEMNVSTLELGDSALYLCASSLGTGGNNQPQHFGDGTRLSIL.

CDR3 DNA sequence: TGTGCCAGCAGTTCACAGGGTCGGGGCTACACCTTC. It codes for CASSSQGRGYTF. This rearrangement joins TRBV28 to TRBJ1-2; perhaps TRBD1 as D (6 bases). The V gene's germline CDR1 is MDHEN and CDR2 SYDVKM. The CDR3 contains 12 residues. Trimming left V 4 bases short and J 8 bases short, with 11 bases between.

In the case of this clone: Compared with germline, one end of the junction differs, possibly owing to a read error. The chain uses TRBV7-7 and TRBJ2-2; the D is unclear. This CDR3 is 15 amino acids long. The V gene's germline CDR1 is SSHAT and CDR2 FNYEAQ (reference sequence). The CDR3 DNA follows: TGTGCTAGCAGCTTAGTTGGCGGGAACACCGGGGAGCTGTTTTTT. Amino acids: CASSLVGGNTGELFF. The complete variable domain, with remaining parts taken from reference TRBV7-7 and TRBJ2-2, reads GAGVSQSPRYKVTKRGQDVTLRCDPISSHATLYWYQQALGQGPEFLTYFNYEAQPDKSGLPSDRFSAERPEGSISTLTIQRTEQRDSAMYRCASSLVGGNTGELFFGEGSRLTVL.

The chain combines TRBV11-2 with TRBJ1-3; a possible D gene is TRBD1 (6 bases). V was trimmed by 4 bases and J by 2 bases, leaving 21 bases between them. The germline V gene has CDR1 SGHAT and CDR2 FQNNGV. The CDR3 length is 18 residues. DNA of the CDR3: TGTGCCAGCAGCTGGGCAGGGGCGGACTTAGCGGCTGGAAACACCATATATTTT. This encodes CASSWAGADLAAGNTIYF.

The CDR3 reads CASSPPWRDSYEQYF. CDR3 nucleotide sequence: TGTGCCAGCAGCCCCCCCTGGCGGGACAGCTACGAGCAGTACTTC. The rearrangement links TRBV6-6 to TRBJ2-7, with a weak D call TRBD1 (7 bases). The CDR3 has 15 amino acids. Trimming shortened V by 6 bases and J by 3 bases, and 18 bases separated the two germline ends. From germline, CDR1 is MNHNY and CDR2 SVGAGI (reference sequence).

The chain links TRBV4-3 to TRBJ2-7, with 10 bases aligning to TRBD2. V was clipped by 0 bases and J by 3 bases; unmatched bases: 14. The CDR3 extends over 19 amino acids. Germline CDR1 LGHNA, CDR2 YSLEER. CDR3 in amino acids: CASSQDHGSGGPPLYEQYF. CDR3 bases: TGCGCCAGCAGCCAAGATCATGGTAGCGGGGGGCCCCCACTCTACGAGCAGTACTTC.

The genes are TRBV7-9 and TRBJ2-7; 7 nucleotides align to TRBD1. With V trimmed by 3 bases and J by 5 bases, 10 bases remained unmatched. The germline V gene has CDR1 SEHNR and CDR2 FQNEAQ (reference sequence). The CDR3 sequence is 15 residues long. CDR3 residues: CASSFVRDSLDEQYF. The CDR3 region has the DNA TGTGCCAGCAGCTTCGTCCGGGACAGCCTAGACGAGCAGTACTTC.

This chain uses TRBV7-1 with TRBJ2-7; 8 nucleotides line up with TRBD2. TRBV7-1 is filed as an ORF, its function uncertain. This CDR3 has 14 amino acids. Trimming at V came to 4 bases and at J to 5 bases, leaving 7 bases not matched to a gene. The CDR3 reads CASSLAAGANEQYF. CDR3 DNA sequence: TGTGCCAGCAGCTTAGCAGCGGGGGCAAACGAGCAGTACTTC.

The J gene is TRBJ2-1, the V gene TRBV4-1, with 8 bases identical to TRBD2. Germline V gene data show CDR1 as MGHRA and CDR2 as YSYEKL. This CDR3 is built from 17 residues. With V trimmed by 0 bases and J by 4 bases, 8 bases remained unmatched. CDR3 DNA: TGCGCCAGCAGCCAAGAAAGTTCGGGGGGGGTTTACAATGAGCAGTTCTTC. This translates into CASSQESSGGVYNEQFF.

J is TRBJ1-2 and V is TRBV20-1; D ambiguous. Germline V gene lookup returns CDR1 DFQATT and CDR2 SNEGSKA (reference sequence). V was pared by 3 bases and J by 8 bases, with 10 bases between. The CDR3 spans 11 residues. The CDR3 protein is CSASMASGYTF. CDR3 DNA sequence: TGCAGTGCTAGTATGGCTTCGGGCTACACCTTC.

Worth noting for this clone: Additional DNA sequences in this sample encode the identical CDR3. This chain joins TRBV27 and TRBJ2-3, with D unresolved. CDR1 is MNHEY, CDR2 SMNVEV, per germline (reference sequence). V was cut by 0 bases and J by 4 bases, with 5 bases left in between. The CDR3 consists of 13 residues. CDR3 in amino acids: CASSLSRPDTQYF. In DNA form, the CDR3 reads TGTGCCAGCAGTTTATCGAGACCAGATACGCAGTATTTT.